These 20 T cell receptor beta chains were sequenced from one sample in a study of cytomegalovirus exposure and HLA in healthy donors. Primers for the PCR totalled 60 Vbeta and 13 Jbeta. Measured with immunoSEQ multiplex PCR; TCRdb has only the in-frame clones, and not every one. This listing includes around 140,000 clones. Sequenced sample: PBMCs. These receptor sequences come from a male donor in good health and CMV-seronegative.

The chain employs TRBV7-6 and TRBJ2-5; 16 positions agree with TRBD2. Unmatched junction bases numbered 13, after V lost 5 bases and J lost 7 bases. Germline loops: CDR1 SGHVS, CDR2 FNYEAQ. The CDR3 sequence is 18 residues long. CDR3 sequence (DNA): TGTGCCAGCAGCCCATTGGGACTAGCGGGAGGGCCTCTCGTGACCCAGTACTTC. This translates into CASSPLGLAGGPLVTQYF.

The genes are TRBV10-1 and TRBJ2-3; weak D call: TRBD1 (6 bases). Germline CDR1 and CDR2: WNHNN and SYGVQD (reference sequence). Trimming pared 9 bases from V and 3 bases from J, leaving 22 bases between. The CDR3 extends over 16 amino acids. The CDR3 region has the DNA TGCGCCAGTTCACACCTAATACAGGGACGGACAGATACGCAGTATTTT. Translating gives CASSHLIQGRTDTQYF.

J is TRBJ2-3 and V is TRBV9; 10 nucleotides align to TRBD2. The CDR3 contains 15 residues. J lost 3 bases, V lost 5 bases, and 6 bases had no gene match. The germline V gene has CDR1 SGDLS and CDR2 YYNGEE. In DNA, the CDR3 is TGTGCCAGCAGAGTACTAGCGGGATGGACAGATACGCAGTATTTT. Its translation: CASRVLAGWTDTQYF.

The J gene is TRBJ1-5, the V gene TRBV4-2, with D perhaps matching TRBD1 (6 bases). Germline V gives CDR1 LGHNA, CDR2 YNFKEQ. CDR3 length: 15 amino acids. V gave up 0 bases and J gave up 6 bases, with 12 bases separating them. The CDR3 reads CASSQEGGGSQPQHF. CDR3 bases: TGTGCCAGCAGCCAAGAGGGAGGGGGTAGTCAGCCCCAGCATTTT.

The rearrangement links TRBV6-1 to TRBJ2-1; weak D call: TRBD1 (6 bases). CDR1 MNHNS and CDR2 SASEGT come from the germline V gene. Trimming took 7 bases from V and 7 from J, leaving 11 bases between them. This CDR3 is built from 12 residues. CDR3 in DNA: TGTGCCAGCATATTAGGGGGAAATGAGCAGTTCTTC. Amino acids: CASILGGNEQFF.

The rearrangement uses TRBV18 and TRBJ1-2, with 8 positions matching TRBD1. J gave up 4 bases and V 4 bases, and 5 bases lay outside the gene matches. Germline CDR1 KGHSH, CDR2 LQKENI. The CDR3 contains 14 residues. The CDR3 reads CASSLTGAPYGYTF. Written as DNA, the CDR3 is TGTGCCAGCTCACTGACAGGGGCCCCCTATGGCTACACCTTC.

The chain carries TRBV7-9 and TRBJ1-1; no definite D call. Trimming pared 4 bases from V and 1 base from J, leaving 10 bases between. Looked up from germline, CDR1 is SEHNR and CDR2 is FQNEAQ (reference sequence). The CDR3 runs 14 residues. DNA of the CDR3: TGTGCCAGCAGCTCGCGGCCCTCGAACACTGAAGCTTTCTTT. Translation: CASSSRPSNTEAFF.

J is TRBJ1-1 and V is TRBV6-5; no clear D. The ends were cut back, 6 bases at V and 1 base at J, with 12 bases in the middle. The CDR3 loop spans 14 amino acids. Per the germline V gene, CDR1 is MNHEY and CDR2 is SVGAGI. The CDR3 protein is CASSPATRNTEAFF. The CDR3, as DNA: TGTGCCAGCAGCCCCGCGACTCGGAACACTGAAGCTTTCTTT.

The chain carries TRBV6-1 and TRBJ1-2, with a weak D call TRBD1 (6 bases). The CDR3 sequence is 14 residues long. Per the germline V gene, CDR1 is MNHNS and CDR2 is SASEGT. Trimming stripped 6 bases from V and 4 bases from J, with 15 bases between. As DNA, the CDR3 is TGTGCCAGCAGCGAGCCGAGGGGGATCTATGGCTACACCTTC. Its translation is CASSEPRGIYGYTF.

Here the CDR3 reads CASSFSGGVIIGELFF. CDR3 DNA sequence: TGTGCCAGCAGCTTTAGCGGGGGAGTTATTATCGGGGAGCTGTTTTTT. The V and J genes are TRBV7-2 and TRBJ2-2; 9 nucleotides line up with TRBD2. The germline CDR1 and CDR2 sequences are SGHTA and FQGNSA. With V trimmed by 3 bases and J by 7 bases, 9 bases remained unmatched. The CDR3 extends over 16 amino acids.

The genes are TRBV6-5 and TRBJ2-5; TRBD1 matches 7 bases. In germline, CDR1 is MNHEY, CDR2 SVGAGI. After removal of 11 bases from V and 5 bases from J, the junction contained 11 bases not matched to a gene. The CDR3 totals 13 residues. The CDR3 bases are TGTGCCGGGATCACAGGGGAATCGGAGACCCAGTACTTC. Protein: CAGITGESETQYF.

The rearrangement uses TRBV29-1 and TRBJ2-5, with D hard to call. The CDR3 has 13 amino acids. Germline-derived CDR1 and CDR2 are SQVTM and ANQGSEA. V lost 3 bases and J lost 2, with 10 bases in between. DNA for the CDR3: TGCAGCGTTGATTATCCTAGGCAAGAGACCCAGTACTTC. It translates to CSVDYPRQETQYF.

The chain joins TRBV7-2 to TRBJ2-7; 8 bases line up with TRBD2. V lost 8 bases to trimming and J lost 1 base; unmatched junction nucleotides: 7. This CDR3 is built from 14 residues. Looked up from germline, CDR1 is SGHTA and CDR2 is FQGNSA. The CDR3 region is CASGHSGGSYEQYF. The CDR3 region has the DNA TGTGCCAGCGGCCACAGCGGGGGATCCTACGAGCAGTACTTC.

The chain employs TRBV5-5 and TRBJ1-1; 7 bases line up with TRBD1. The CDR3 totals 12 residues. V trimming: 3 bases; J trimming: 7 bases; junction bases outside the gene matches: 3. CDR1 is SGHKS and CDR2 is YYEKEE in the germline V gene (reference sequence). CDR3 region: CASSSQGFEAFF. DNA for the CDR3: TGTGCCAGCAGCTCACAGGGGTTTGAAGCTTTCTTT.

The chain employs TRBV28 and TRBJ1-5; TRBD1 might be the D (6 bases). The germline V and J ends were trimmed by 4 bases and 6 bases, with 7 bases remaining between them. CDR1 and CDR2 (germline): MDHEN, SYDVKM. CDR3 size: 12 residues. The CDR3 DNA follows: TGTGCCAGCAGTTCAGGGGTTCAGCCCCAGCATTTT. Translation gives CASSSGVQPQHF.

The chain is built from TRBV19 and TRBJ1-1; possible D gene TRBD1, 6 bases. With 1 base removed from V and 1 base from J, the gap between germline ends came to 10 bases. The CDR3 is made up of 15 amino acids. Germline V CDR1 and CDR2: LNHDA, SQIVND (reference sequence). The CDR3, as DNA: TGTGCCAGTAGTATAGGAAGGGGGAGGAACACTGAAGCTTTCTTT. Its protein is CASSIGRGRNTEAFF.

J is TRBJ1-2 and V is TRBV15; no clear D gene. The V and J ends lost 6 bases and 0 bases respectively, with 14 bases between them. Germline-derived CDR1 and CDR2 are LNHNV and YYDKDF (reference sequence). The CDR3 consists of 15 residues. In nucleotides, the CDR3 is TGTGCCACCAGAGGACTCACGTCAGCTAACTATGGCTACACCTTC. Amino acids: CATRGLTSANYGYTF.

The CDR3 bases are TGTGCCAGCAGCCCTAAACCGACAGGGAGGACTGAAGCTTTCTTT. Translating it yields CASSPKPTGRTEAFF. V gene TRBV4-2 combines with J gene TRBJ1-1, with TRBD1 matching 7 bases. This CDR3 is 15 amino acids long. Per germline, CDR1 LGHNA and CDR2 YNFKEQ. V dropped 4 bases and J dropped 5; count of bases not matched to a gene: 10.

The V gene is TRBV5-6, the J gene TRBJ2-1, with 10 bases matching TRBD2. The ends lost 1 base at V and 4 bases at J; junction bases unmatched: 5. Germline V gene lookup returns CDR1 SGHDT and CDR2 YYEEEE. The CDR3 totals 16 residues. CDR3 sequence reads: CASSLSSGGNYNEQFF. The CDR3 DNA reads TGTGCCAGCAGCTTGTCTAGCGGGGGAAATTACAATGAGCAGTTCTTC.

The chain recombines TRBV18 with TRBJ2-5, with TRBD2 identical over 9 bases. V lost 0 bases, J lost 6 bases, and 11 bases stayed unmatched. Germline V gives CDR1 KGHSH, CDR2 LQKENI. CDR3 length equals 17 residues. The CDR3 loop reads CASSPPRGGGAVKTQYF. DNA for the CDR3: TGTGCCAGCTCACCACCGCGAGGCGGGGGGGCCGTGAAGACCCAGTACTTC.